Listed below are T cell receptor beta chains from one sample, sequenced in a study of T cells in Graves' hyperthyroidism and ophthalmopathy. TCRdb fed the multiplex PCR reads into MiXCR, producing one record per CDR3 protein. The sample lists 300,000 to 350,000 distinct CDR3 sequences, 15% to 20% seen once, with roughly 49% in the top ten. The sequencing sample was made of blood. All receptors derive from a woman in her forties or fifties with Graves' hyperthyroidism. Each CDR3 is given with its conserved first and last residue. The D gene is left open where the match is weak. Expanded clones get a size class; other rows say once, few or many, or leave the size out.

d_gene	v_gene	j_gene	abundance	CDR3nt	CDR3aa
TRBD1	TRBV5-1	TRBJ2-1	many	TGCGCCAGCAGCTTGGTGCGGACAGGGAAATACAATGAGCAGTTCTTC	CASSLVRTGKYNEQFF
TRBD1	TRBV18	TRBJ1-1	many	TGTGCCAGCTCACCAAAGGGGACAGGCCCTAACACTGAAGCTTTCTTT	CASSPKGTGPNTEAFF
TRBD1	TRBV20-1	TRBJ1-6	few	TGCAGTGCTAGAGTCACCAGGGGGACCAATTCACCCCTCCACTTT	CSARVTRGTNSPLHF
TRBD1	TRBV4-1	TRBJ1-1	NA	TGCGCCACCTCTACAGGGGCGATAGCTGAAGCTTTCTTT	CATSTGAIAEAFF
TRBD2	TRBV5-1	TRBJ2-7	NA	TGCGCCAGCAGCGGCGGGGGTAATTTGAACGAGCAGTACTTC	CASSGGGNLNEQYF
NA	TRBV5-1	TRBJ2-5	NA	TGCGCCAGCAGCGAGCCGATAGGGGGAGGAGGGGAGACCCAGTACTTC	CASSEPIGGGGETQYF
TRBD1	TRBV6-1	TRBJ2-5	many	TGTGCCAGCAGCTGGGGACAGGGAAAAGAGACCCAGTACTTC	CASSWGQGKETQYF
NA	TRBV15	TRBJ1-5	few	TGTGCCACCAGCAGAGGGGGGGGGGACGTTCAGCCCCAGCATTTT	CATSRGGGDVQPQHF
NA	TRBV6-6	TRBJ1-1	many	TGTGCCAGCAGTTACCCCGGGGAGACTGAAGCTTTCTTT	CASSYPGETEAFF
TRBD1	TRBV24-1	TRBJ2-1	NA	TGTGCCTCGACAGGGAAAGCCTACAATGAGCAGTTCTTC	CASTGKAYNEQFF
NA	TRBV28	TRBJ1-5	many	TGTGCCAGCAGTTCCCCCGGAAGGGGCAATCAGCCCCAGCATTTT	CASSSPGRGNQPQHF
TRBD1	TRBV30	TRBJ1-1	NA	TGTGCCTGGTCAACAGGGGGAACTGAAGCTTTCTTT	CAWSTGGTEAFF
NA	TRBV5-1	TRBJ1-1	many	TGCGCCAGCAGCTTGGCGTTGGGCACTGAAGCTTTCTTT	CASSLALGTEAFF
NA	TRBV6-1	TRBJ1-1	many	TGTGCCAGCAGTGTACAGGGAGATACTGAAGCTTTCTTT	CASSVQGDTEAFF
NA	TRBV3-1	TRBJ1-2	many	TGTGCCAGCAGCCCCCACGGCCAGGGACGAAACTATGGCTACACCTTC	CASSPHGQGRNYGYTF
TRBD2	TRBV12-3/TRBV12-4	TRBJ2-3	many	TGTGCCAGCAGATGGGGACTAGCGGGAGTTGGAGATACGCAGTATTTT	CASRWGLAGVGDTQYF
NA	TRBV6-1	TRBJ1-4	few	TGTGCCAGCAGCCTCTCAGGGGTTCTGGCAACTAATGAAAAACTGTTTTTT	CASSLSGVLATNEKLFF
TRBD2	TRBV28	TRBJ2-1	NA	TGTGCCAGCAGTCAACTAGCGGAGCAGTTCTTC	CASSQLAEQFF
NA	TRBV5-6	TRBJ1-3	few	TGTGCCAGCAGCTTGGGTGCAGGGTACGGAAACACCATATATTTT	CASSLGAGYGNTIYF
NA	TRBV29-1	TRBJ2-1	few	TGCAGCGTTTGGGACTACAATGAGCAGTTCTTC	CSVWDYNEQFF
TRBD1	TRBV5-6	TRBJ1-2	few	TGTGCCAGCAGCCGGACAGGGTATGGCTACACCTTC	CASSRTGYGYTF
TRBD1	TRBV3-1	TRBJ1-2	many	TGTGCCAGCAGCCCCGGGGGGGCAGGGGGCTATGGCTACACCTTC	CASSPGGAGGYGYTF
NA	TRBV27	TRBJ1-2	NA	TGTGCCAGCAGCCGAAGACCGGTCGAATCGGATGGCTACACCTTC	CASSRRPVESDGYTF
NA	TRBV2	TRBJ1-5	many	TGTGCCAGCAGGAGGGATAGGGGAACCAATCAGCCCCAGCATTTT	CASRRDRGTNQPQHF
TRBD1	TRBV6-2/TRBV6-3	TRBJ2-7	NA	TGTGCCAGCAGGCCGGACAGGGTATACGAGCAGTACTTC	CASRPDRVYEQYF
NA	TRBV6-1	TRBJ2-7	NA	TGTGCCAGCAGTGAAGAAGAGGGTCGGTTTTTCTTCGAGCAGTACTTC	CASSEEEGRFFFEQYF
TRBD1	TRBV12-3/TRBV12-4	TRBJ1-5	many	TGTGCCAGCAGATCCGGGACAGGGAGGGCTTATAGCAATCAGCCCCAGCATTTT	CASRSGTGRAYSNQPQHF
NA	TRBV3-1	TRBJ1-1	few	TGTGCCAGCAGCCCCTACAGGGCTGCTGAAGCTTTCTTT	CASSPYRAAEAFF
NA	TRBV3-1	TRBJ2-2	few	TGTGCCAGCAGCCCCCTCGGGGGGCCTCGGGAGCTGTTTTTT	CASSPLGGPRELFF
TRBD1	TRBV2	TRBJ1-1	many	TGTGCCAGCAGACAGGGGAGCACTGAAGCTTTCTTT	CASRQGSTEAFF
NA	TRBV5-6	TRBJ1-1	many	TGTGCCAGCAGCTTAAGGAGGGCCAGGACAGACACTGAAGCTTTCTTT	CASSLRRARTDTEAFF
NA	TRBV2	TRBJ1-1	many	TGTGCCAGCAGTGAAGGACCCCGGGGGGGAGCTTTCTTT	CASSEGPRGGAFF
TRBD1	TRBV5-1	TRBJ1-1	many	TGCGCCAGCAGCTTTAGTACAGGGGGCGAGATGAACACTGAAGCTTTCTTT	CASSFSTGGEMNTEAFF
NA	TRBV4-1	TRBJ2-2	NA	TGCGCCAGCAGCCACATGATGGGGGCCGGGGAGCTGTTTTTT	CASSHMMGAGELFF
TRBD2	TRBV20-1	TRBJ2-5	few	TGCAGTGCTACCAGCGGGAGCGAGACCCAGTACTTC	CSATSGSETQYF
TRBD1	TRBV11-2	TRBJ2-3	many	TGTGCCAGCAGCTCTGGACAGGGTGGCACAGATACGCAGTATTTT	CASSSGQGGTDTQYF
TRBD2	TRBV4-1	TRBJ2-1	NA	TGCGCCAGCAGCCAAGGACTAGCGGGGATCGACAATGAGCAGTTCTTC	CASSQGLAGIDNEQFF
TRBD1	TRBV7-9	TRBJ1-6	few	TGTGCCAGCAGCGGCCAGGGGGCGAGTAATTCACCCCTCCACTTT	CASSGQGASNSPLHF
NA	TRBV2	TRBJ2-1	many	TGTGCCAGCAGCAGAACCTCGACAGCCCCCGAGCAGTTCTTC	CASSRTSTAPEQFF
TRBD1	TRBV7-9	TRBJ2-2	few	TGTGCCAGCACCTACAGTCGGGACAGGGGAATTTATAACACCGGGGAGCTGTTTTTT	CASTYSRDRGIYNTGELFF
NA	TRBV5-1	TRBJ2-3	many	TGCGCCAGCAGTCCAAGCGGGACACAGCATACGCAGTATTTT	CASSPSGTQHTQYF
TRBD2	TRBV28	TRBJ2-1	many	TGTGCCAGCAGTTTTACTAGCGGCTTCCCCTACAATGAGCAGTTCTTC	CASSFTSGFPYNEQFF
TRBD2	TRBV7-9	TRBJ2-1	few	TGTGCCACCGAACTAGCGGGAGGGCCTTACAATGAGCAGTTCTTC	CATELAGGPYNEQFF
TRBD2	TRBV20-1	TRBJ2-3	NA	TGCAGTGCTCATCTAGCGGGCACTAGCACAGATACGCAGTATTTT	CSAHLAGTSTDTQYF
NA	TRBV7-7	TRBJ2-3	NA	TGTGCTAGCAGCTTAGCGCCAGGAGACACAGATACGCAGTATTTT	CASSLAPGDTDTQYF
TRBD1	TRBV10-3	TRBJ1-2	many	TGTGCCATCGGGTCGAGCACAGGGGATGGCTACACCTTC	CAIGSSTGDGYTF
NA	TRBV20-1	TRBJ2-4	many	TGCAGTGCTCCCCCGGGGGGCCTAGCCAAAAACATTCAGTACTTC	CSAPPGGLAKNIQYF
NA	TRBV28	TRBJ1-2	few	TGTGCCAGCAGTTTCCCCCTTAAAAGAGGCTACACCTTC	CASSFPLKRGYTF
TRBD2	TRBV11-2	TRBJ2-1	many	TGTGCCAGCAGCCGGACTAGCGGGACAGGCGATGAGCAGTTCTTC	CASSRTSGTGDEQFF
TRBD2	TRBV5-1	TRBJ2-3	many	TGCGCCAGCAGCTTGTCCCTAGCGGGAGGGCCGATGTTGACAGATACGCAGTATTTT	CASSLSLAGGPMLTDTQYF
NA	TRBV4-1	TRBJ1-3	NA	TGCGCCAGCAGTCTTCAGGGTGTTTCTGGAAACACCATATATTTT	CASSLQGVSGNTIYF
NA	TRBV6-5	TRBJ2-3	few	TGTGCCAGCAGTTACGTCCGGGACGGTCCCGATACGCAGTATTTT	CASSYVRDGPDTQYF
NA	TRBV5-6	TRBJ1-1	many	TGTGCCAGCACCCAGCTTGACAGGTCAGGCACTGAAGCTTTCTTT	CASTQLDRSGTEAFF
NA	TRBV19	TRBJ2-7	NA	TGTGCCAGTAGTCCACGACAGGTCTTGGGGGAGCAGTACTTC	CASSPRQVLGEQYF